This note documents a single T cell receptor (beta chain) sequence. Its antigen is unknown. The data were taken from a study of T cells in Graves' hyperthyroidism and ophthalmopathy. At the level of the study: At the time of initial diagnosis and before any treatment, peripheral blood was collected. Findings and caveats of the study: Blood also carried most thyroid clonotypes expanded above 0.001. Ophthalmopathy was model-predicted a median about 7.1 months pre-onset.

Unmatched junction bases numbered 9, after V lost 1 base and J lost 8 bases. This CDR3 has 16 amino acids. Germline V lookup: CDR1 SGHKS, CDR2 YYEKEE (reference sequence). TCR beta CDR3 region amplification was performed from RNA transcripts. Carried out on the TCR CDR3, a first-round RT-PCR used the HTBI primer set. TCRdb reprocessed the multiplex PCR reads via MiXCR and lists one record per CDR3 protein. The data show about 640,000 distinct CDR3 sequences, about 20% seen once. The V and J genes are TRBV5-5 and TRBJ2-1; 10 nucleotides match TRBD2. The clonotype originates from a man in his thirties or forties with Graves' ophthalmopathy. Source material: blood. The CDR3 loop is CASSLPFGLAEDEQFF. The DNA of the CDR3 is TGTGCCAGCAGCTTGCCTTTTGGACTAGCGGAGGATGAGCAGTTCTTC.